The source of this T cell receptor beta chain is a study of shared clonotypes between healthy human individuals. V shed 4 bases, J shed 1 base, and the junction held 9 bases outside the gene matches. The CDR3 spans 16 residues. Per the germline V gene, CDR1 is SGHKS and CDR2 is YYEKEE (reference sequence). Naive CD8 cells lacked CD45RO, underwent positive selection for CCR7 and left out terminally differentiated effector memory CD45RA+ cells. TCRdb's copy holds only in-frame clones and misses some; the assay was immunoSEQ multiplex PCR. The sample holds about 2.1 million clones, roughly 93% seen once.

The rearrangement links TRBV5-5 to TRBJ2-7; 9 bases fit TRBD1. The TCR was taken from a man between 18 and 29 years old in good health. Some clones in this sample may be carry-over from other donors' samples. Material for sequencing was naive CD8+ T cells from PBMCs. The CDR3, as DNA: TGTGCCAGCAGCGCGGGACAGGGTAGACCTTCCTACGAGCAGTACTTC. It is translated as CASSAGQGRPSYEQYF.